This T cell receptor (beta chain) was profiled in a study of blood T cell repertoires in COVID-19. About the research overall: Both acute and convalescent COVID-19 samples were obtained from the United States, Italy and Spain. Sample material is recorded as cDNA or gDNA derived from T cells, B-cell-depleted T cells, or PBMCs.

Repertoires were generated with immunoSEQ multiplex PCR, while TCRdb's copy carries only in-frame clones and drops some. The profile shows 85,000 to 130,000 clones, just over 85% of them singletons. This clonotype was obtained from a woman between 45 and 65 years old who had recovered from COVID-19. Material: PBMCs or T cells enriched from blood (not recorded which).

CDR3 protein: CASSQPLQGNGYTF. The DNA for the CDR3 is TGTGCCAGCAGTCAACCGTTACAGGGAAATGGCTACACCTTC. The chain uses TRBV28 and TRBJ1-2; D possibly corresponds to TRBD1 (6 bases). The CDR3 covers 14 residues. V was shortened by 5 bases and J by 6 bases, with 16 bases between the two germline ends. Per the germline V gene, CDR1 is MDHEN and CDR2 is SYDVKM.